These 15 T cell receptor beta chains were all obtained from the same sample, sequenced in a study of cytomegalovirus exposure and HLA in healthy donors. The PCR ran on 60 Vbeta and 13 Jbeta primers. Sequenced by immunoSEQ multiplex PCR; TCRdb stores in-frame clones only, minus some. Among some 90,000 clones, over 65% were seen once, and the ten largest hold 3% to 4%. The sample was PBMCs. These TCRs come from a man between 45 and 60 years old in good health and CMV-seronegative.

The rearrangement links TRBV28 to TRBJ2-2; 9 positions match TRBD2. V shed 2 bases and J 2 bases; nucleotides not matched to a gene: 3. The germline gives CDR1 MDHEN, CDR2 SYDVKM. The CDR3 loop spans 16 amino acids. CDR3 in amino acids: CASSLAGGPNTGELFF. The CDR3 coding sequence is TGTGCCAGCAGTTTAGCGGGAGGGCCCAACACCGGGGAGCTGTTTTTT.

The chain combines TRBV7-9 with TRBJ1-3; D unclear. Deletions cut 2 bases from V and 0 bases from J, with 11 bases between. The CDR3 has 16 residues. Germline CDR1 and CDR2: SEHNR and FQNEAQ (reference sequence). In DNA form, the CDR3 reads TGTGCCAGCAGCTTAAGCCAGGCCAACTCTGGAAACACCATATATTTT. Translating gives CASSLSQANSGNTIYF.

This sequence joins TRBV7-2 and TRBJ2-5; 8 positions agree with TRBD2. Germline V gene lookup returns CDR1 SGHTA and CDR2 FQGNSA. This CDR3 spans 17 amino acids. With V trimmed by 2 bases and J by 2 bases, 10 bases remained unmatched. CDR3 bases: TGTGCCAGCAGCTTAAGTCGCGCGGGAGGTAAACAAGAGACCCAGTACTTC. Protein sequence: CASSLSRAGGKQETQYF.

The chain recombines TRBV28 with TRBJ1-1, with D unclear. Germline V gives CDR1 MDHEN, CDR2 SYDVKM. Trimming pared 6 bases from V and 4 bases from J, leaving 9 bases between. The CDR3 runs 12 residues. Written as DNA, the CDR3 is TGTGCCAGCAGGGAGGGTCGCACTGAAGCTTTCTTT. This sequence encodes CASREGRTEAFF. The full variable domain, in which reference TRBV28 and TRBJ1-1 provide the parts outside the CDR3, is DVKVTQSSRYLVKRTGEKVFLECVQDMDHENMFWYRQDPGLGLRLIYFSYDVKMKEKGDIPEGYSVSREKKERFSLILESASTNQTSMYLCASREGRTEAFFGQGTRLTVV.

This clone was counted only a few times. The chain couples TRBV4-2 to TRBJ1-4; 7 nucleotides match TRBD1. The V segment lost 0 bases and the J segment 4 bases; nucleotides outside the gene matches: 5. Germline lookup yields CDR1 LGHNA and CDR2 YNFKEQ. CDR3 length equals 16 residues. CDR3 loop: CASSQDKQGSNEKLFF. In DNA form, the CDR3 reads TGTGCCAGCAGCCAAGATAAACAGGGGAGTAATGAAAAACTGTTTTTT.

On this clone: Within the sample, other DNA sequences also encode this same CDR3. The chain carries TRBV4-3 and TRBJ1-2; 8 positions match TRBD1. After removal of 1 base from V and 6 bases from J, the junction contained 1 base not matched to a gene. Germline V gives CDR1 LGHNA, CDR2 YSLEER. The CDR3 is made up of 13 amino acids. CDR3 DNA sequence: TGCGCCAGCAGCCAAGGGACAGGGAATGGCTACACCTTC. As protein: CASSQGTGNGYTF.

The chain uses TRBV5-4 and TRBJ2-3, with TRBD1 as a possible D gene (6 bases). The germline V gene has CDR1 SGHNT and CDR2 YYREEE (reference sequence). V was clipped by 5 bases and J by 2 bases, with 15 bases between them. The CDR3 totals 15 residues. CDR3 in amino acids: CASSRETGNTDTQYF. Written as DNA, the CDR3 is TGTGCCAGCAGTCGCGAGACAGGAAACACAGATACGCAGTATTTT.

This chain joins TRBV28 and TRBJ2-3; weak D call: TRBD1 (5 bases). With 10 bases removed from V and 8 bases from J, the gap between germline ends came to 16 bases. This CDR3 is 12 amino acids long. The germline V gene has CDR1 MDHEN and CDR2 SYDVKM. The CDR3 nucleotides read TGTGCCACCACAGGAAGAGGAGCTACGCAGTATTTT. Protein: CATTGRGATQYF.

The chain links TRBV28 to TRBJ1-5; the D gene is possibly TRBD1 (5 bases). The CDR3 has 15 residues. V gave up 5 bases and J gave up 3 bases, with 14 bases separating them. The germline CDR1 and CDR2 sequences are MDHEN and SYDVKM. DNA of the CDR3: TGTGCCAGCAGTCGGAACCAGGGACTCAATCAGCCCCAGCATTTT. Protein product: CASSRNQGLNQPQHF. Supplemented by reference TRBV28 and TRBJ1-5, the full variable domain reads DVKVTQSSRYLVKRTGEKVFLECVQDMDHENMFWYRQDPGLGLRLIYFSYDVKMKEKGDIPEGYSVSREKKERFSLILESASTNQTSMYLCASSRNQGLNQPQHFGDGTRLSIL.

J is TRBJ2-3 and V is TRBV5-1; 13 positions agree with TRBD2. V shed 6 bases, J shed 4 bases, and the junction held 26 bases outside the gene matches. The CDR3 spans 22 residues. Germline loops: CDR1 SGHRS, CDR2 YFSETQ. CDR3 sequence (DNA): TGCGCCAGCAACCGAGGACACGCTTCAGCGGGACTAGCGGGATTGGGGGCAGATACGCAGTATTTT. Translated, it gives CASNRGHASAGLAGLGADTQYF.

This chain connects TRBV27 to TRBJ1-2; TRBD1 might be the D (5 bases). The CDR3 consists of 14 residues. Trimming removed 2 bases from V and 4 bases from J, with 11 bases in between. Germline V gene data show CDR1 as MNHEY and CDR2 as SMNVEV (reference sequence). The CDR3: CASSLKGEGYGYTF. The CDR3 DNA reads TGTGCCAGCAGTTTAAAAGGGGAGGGCTATGGCTACACCTTC.

This rearrangement joins TRBV19 to TRBJ2-3; TRBD1 matches at 10 bases. The V segment lost 5 bases and the J segment 5 bases; nucleotides outside the gene matches: 10. The CDR3 sequence is 16 residues long. Germline V lookup: CDR1 LNHDA, CDR2 SQIVND (reference sequence). The CDR3 loop is CASSLSGTGVGDTQYF. The CDR3 region has the DNA TGTGCCAGTAGTTTATCTGGGACAGGGGTCGGAGATACGCAGTATTTT.

The J gene is TRBJ2-7, the V gene TRBV18; 9 bases agree with TRBD1. V lost 3 bases, J lost 6 bases, and 9 bases stayed unmatched. CDR1 is KGHSH, CDR2 LQKENI, per germline. The CDR3 extends over 15 amino acids. This CDR3 reads CASSPGTGTIGEQYF. CDR3 bases: TGTGCCAGCTCACCGGGGACAGGGACAATAGGCGAGCAGTACTTC.

This chain's CDR3 is CAAMMASGSRGDTQYF. The CDR3 coding sequence is TGTGCCGCCATGATGGCTAGCGGGAGTAGGGGAGATACGCAGTATTTT. This chain links TRBV2 with TRBJ2-3; 10 bases are a match to TRBD2. The CDR3 spans 16 residues. Germline V CDR1 and CDR2: SNHLY, FYNNEI. The V gene end was trimmed by 11 bases and the J gene end by 5 bases; junction bases not matched to a gene: 16.

V and J are TRBV7-2 and TRBJ2-5; D is possibly TRBD2 (6 bases). The germline V gene has CDR1 SGHTA and CDR2 FQGNSA. There are 13 residues in the CDR3. Trimming pared 5 bases from V and 9 bases from J, leaving 16 bases between. CDR3 sequence: CASSPGLRESQYF. CDR3 in DNA: TGTGCCAGCAGCCCGGGGCTTCGGGAGTCCCAGTACTTC.